These 19 T cell receptor beta chains were all obtained from the same sample, sequenced in a study of early T cells in non-severe SARS-CoV-2 infection. TCRdb reprocessed the 5' RACE reads via MiXCR and lists one record per CDR3 protein. This table has about 110,000 distinct CDR3 sequences, 9.5% to 13% appearing once. The sample consisted of whole blood. The receptors shown here come from an adult who was a healthcare worker with PCR-confirmed SARS-CoV-2 infection or an uninfected control (not recorded which).

This clonotype has just a few counts. J is TRBJ2-2 and V is TRBV5-4; a weak D match, TRBD2 (5 bases). The CDR3 consists of 16 residues. Per germline, CDR1 SGHNT and CDR2 YYREEE (reference sequence). V gave up 4 bases and J gave up 0 bases, with 13 bases separating them. The CDR3 DNA reads TGTGCCAGCAGCCCTATTGGCGGGTCGAACACCGGGGAGCTGTTTTTT. This encodes CASSPIGGSNTGELFF.

In its sample, this clonotype was seen a few times. The V and J genes are TRBV28 and TRBJ1-2, with D hard to call. The germline V gene encodes CDR1 MDHEN and CDR2 SYDVKM. The CDR3 has 12 residues. Trimming cost V 0 bases and J 6 bases, with 5 bases left between them. In DNA, the CDR3 is TGTGCCAGCAGTTTATGGTCAGATGGCTACACCTTC. This sequence encodes CASSLWSDGYTF.

The rearrangement uses TRBV4-1 and TRBJ2-7; no reliable D call. Trimming took 4 bases from V and 3 from J, leaving 13 bases between them. Germline V gives CDR1 MGHRA, CDR2 YSYEKL. The CDR3 contains 14 residues. CDR3 nucleotide sequence: TGCGCCAGCAGCCCCCTAACAACGAACTACGAGCAGTACTTC. It codes for CASSPLTTNYEQYF.

The V call is TRBV10-2, the J call TRBJ1-6; TRBD1 is a possible D gene (6 bases). Germline V gene lookup returns CDR1 WSHSY and CDR2 SAAADI. The V end lost 7 bases, the J end lost 8 bases, and 12 bases lay between the germline ends. The CDR3 has 13 residues. This CDR3 is CASNDRRDSPLHF. The CDR3 coding sequence is TGCGCCAGCAACGACAGGAGAGATTCACCCCTCCACTTT.

This clonotype has more than one count but fewer than ten. The CDR3 DNA reads as TGTGCCAGCAGTTTGGGGCTAGGGCCGCAGTACTTC. Its translation: CASSLGLGPQYF. The V gene is TRBV12-3 or TRBV12-4, the J gene TRBJ2-7, with a possible D match to TRBD1 (5 bases). This CDR3 has 12 residues. Trimming cost V 3 bases and J 9 bases, with 12 bases left between them.

This clonotype has at least ten counts. The CDR3 spells CASSWTDPPGPDYTF. CDR3 coding DNA: TGTGCCAGCAGCTGGACAGACCCGCCCGGCCCCGACTACACCTTC. The chain couples TRBV7-6 to TRBJ1-2; D perhaps matches TRBD1 (6 bases). V was clipped by 4 bases and J by 10 bases, with 22 bases between them. Germline values: CDR1 SGHVS, CDR2 FNYEAQ. The CDR3 covers 15 residues.

The chain combines TRBV28 with TRBJ2-4; 8 positions match TRBD1. The CDR3 loop spans 14 amino acids. Looked up from germline, CDR1 is MDHEN and CDR2 is SYDVKM. V trimming: 4 bases; J trimming: 8 bases; junction bases outside the gene matches: 7. The DNA for the CDR3 is TGTGCCAGCAGTTACAGACAGGGGTTGGACATTCAGTACTTC. It yields the protein CASSYRQGLDIQYF. The full variable domain, with the rest looked up from reference TRBV28 and TRBJ2-4, is DVKVTQSSRYLVKRTGEKVFLECVQDMDHENMFWYRQDPGLGLRLIYFSYDVKMKEKGDIPEGYSVSREKKERFSLILESASTNQTSMYLCASSYRQGLDIQYFGAGTRLSVL.

The genes are TRBV9 and TRBJ2-7; 8 nucleotides align to TRBD2. The CDR3 contains 16 residues. Looked up from germline, CDR1 is SGDLS and CDR2 is YYNGEE. V shed 4 bases and J 6 bases; nucleotides not matched to a gene: 15. The CDR3 loop is CASSPSAGGLGFEQYF. CDR3 sequence (DNA): TGTGCCAGCAGCCCCAGCGCGGGGGGACTAGGTTTCGAGCAGTACTTC.

The chain recombines TRBV21-1 with TRBJ2-3; the table names TRBD2, a call not compared with the DNA. TRBV21-1 is listed as a pseudogene. CDR3 length: 17 residues. This CDR3 is CASSSGLAGAPTDTQYF. The DNA of the CDR3 is TGTGCCAGCAGCTCCGGACTAGCGGGAGCCCCCACAGATACGCAGTATTTT.

The chain carries TRBV7-9 and TRBJ1-6; D is ambiguous. V was shortened by 2 bases and J by 8 bases, with 7 bases between the two germline ends. CDR3 size: 13 residues. Per the germline V gene, CDR1 is SEHNR and CDR2 is FQNEAQ (reference sequence). The CDR3 nucleotides read TGTGCCAGCAGCTTAAGGTGGGATTCACCCCTCCACTTT. Amino acid sequence: CASSLRWDSPLHF.

This clonotype was counted only a few times. This chain uses TRBV30 with TRBJ1-6; D uncertain. In germline, CDR1 is GTSNPN, CDR2 SVGIG (reference sequence). V was pared by 0 bases and J by 10 bases, with 16 bases between. The CDR3 totals 15 residues. Written as DNA, the CDR3 is TGTGCCTGGAGTGTACCGCCGGTGACGGCGTCACCCCTCCACTTT. Its translation: CAWSVPPVTASPLHF. Combining the CDR3 with reference TRBV30 and TRBJ1-6 gives the whole variable domain SQTIHQWPATLVQPVGSPLSLECTVEGTSNPNLYWYRQAAGRGLQLLFYSVGIGQISSEVPQNLSASRPQDRQFILSSKKLLLSDSGFYLCAWSVPPVTASPLHFGNGTRLTVT.

The V gene is TRBV4-2, the J gene TRBJ2-1; D possibly corresponds to TRBD2 (5 bases). The length of the CDR3 is 19 residues. Germline CDR1 reads LGHNA; CDR2 reads YNFKEQ. The ends were cut back, 1 base at V and 4 bases at J, with 23 bases in the middle. The CDR3, as DNA: TGTGCCAGCAGCCAAGTTAGGGATTTCGTCCGGGGTTCTTACAATGAGCAGTTCTTC. Translating it yields CASSQVRDFVRGSYNEQFF.

The chain is built from TRBV2 and TRBJ2-3, with 9 bases that match TRBD2. CDR1 is SNHLY, CDR2 FYNNEI, per germline. J was trimmed by 4 bases and V by 10 bases; bases with no gene match: 9. CDR3 length: 14 residues. CDR3 in amino acids: CANLRGLAPDTQYF. CDR3 coding DNA: TGTGCCAACCTGAGGGGACTAGCCCCAGATACGCAGTATTTT.

The rearrangement joins TRBV7-3 to TRBJ2-2; 7 bases align to TRBD1. This CDR3 has 14 residues. V lost 5 bases to trimming and J lost 3 bases; unmatched junction nucleotides: 3. Germline-derived CDR1 and CDR2 are SGHTA and FQGTGA. The CDR3 bases are TGTGCCAGCAGCCCCGACAGGGACACCGGGGAGCTGTTTTTT. It yields the protein CASSPDRDTGELFF.

This chain joins TRBV29-1 and TRBJ1-1, with unresolved D. Germline CDR1 is SQVTM and CDR2 is ANQGSEA. The V gene lost 1 base and the J gene lost 4 bases, with 7 bases spanning the gap. This CDR3 contains 12 residues. DNA for the CDR3: TGCAGCGTTGAAGTGGGCCGCACTGAAGCTTTCTTT. It codes for CSVEVGRTEAFF.

This clonotype was counted only a few times. V and J are TRBV30 and TRBJ1-5; 8 bases match TRBD1. The CDR3 has 13 amino acids. The J segment lost 4 bases and the V segment lost 3 bases, leaving 2 bases of the junction unmatched. Germline CDR1 and CDR2: GTSNPN and SVGIG (reference sequence). CDR3 in DNA: TGTGCCTGGAGCGGACAGGGTAATCAGCCCCAGCATTTT. It specifies CAWSGQGNQPQHF. Together with reference TRBV30 and TRBJ1-5, the CDR3 gives the full variable domain: SQTIHQWPATLVQPVGSPLSLECTVEGTSNPNLYWYRQAAGRGLQLLFYSVGIGQISSEVPQNLSASRPQDRQFILSSKKLLLSDSGFYLCAWSGQGNQPQHFGDGTRLSIL.

The table lists this clonotype with many counts. This sequence joins TRBV30 and TRBJ2-3, with 10 bases fitting TRBD2. Losses at the gene ends were 0 bases for V and 8 bases for J; bases not matched to a gene: 2. The CDR3 length is 13 residues. From germline, CDR1 is GTSNPN and CDR2 SVGIG (reference sequence). DNA for the CDR3: TGTGCCTGGAGTGTAGCGGGGGGGCTTACGCAGTATTTT. Encoded protein: CAWSVAGGLTQYF.

This clonotype has more than one count but fewer than ten. The chain uses TRBV5-4 and TRBJ1-2; D is undetermined. With 4 bases removed from V and 4 bases from J, the gap between germline ends came to 14 bases. The CDR3 has 14 amino acids. CDR1 is SGHNT and CDR2 is YYREEE in the germline V gene (reference sequence). The CDR3 spells CASSLDGYGYGYTF. CDR3 bases: TGTGCCAGCAGCCTGGACGGCTACGGCTATGGCTACACCTTC.

This clonotype was seen ten or more times. This chain links TRBV19 with TRBJ2-7; 8 nucleotides agree with TRBD1. The CDR3 has 13 residues. Trimming cost V 9 bases and J 1 base; bases outside gene matches: 5. Germline V gene sequence: CDR1 LNHDA, CDR2 SQIVND (reference sequence). CDR3 coding DNA: TGTGCCAGACCTGGGACAGGTTCCTACGAGCAGTACTTC. Encoded protein: CARPGTGSYEQYF.